This TCR beta chain originates from a study of T-cell reconstitution after alpha-beta-depleted transplantation in children. This clonotype was observed at least ten times. The TCRbeta library was prepared with unique molecular identifiers. Via MiXCR, TCRdb re-called the PCR reads, giving one row per CDR3 protein. Of about 540,000 distinct CDR3 sequences in the sample, 15% to 20% are singletons; the top ten hold less than 4%. V was pared by 4 bases and J by 15 bases, with 8 bases of the junction left unmatched. This CDR3 spans 12 amino acids. Germline CDR1 and CDR2: SGHTA and FQGNSA. The TCR was taken from a human donor who donated a stem cell graft to a child with acute lymphoblastic leukemia. Sample: PBMCs from the stem cell graft donor, taken from the stem cell graft. The chain recombines TRBV7-2 with TRBJ2-1; TRBD2 matches 8 bases. CDR3 amino acids: CASSSGEREWFF. CDR3 bases: TGTGCCAGCAGCTCTGGGGAGCGGGAGTGGTTCTTC.